Each of the 14 T cell receptor beta chains below was sequenced from the same sample in a study of immune cell composition in non-small cell lung cancer (dated by TCRdb to about 2017). The library relied on the immunoSEQ multiplex PCR assay. The table was pulled from immuneACCESS by TCRdb, which kept in-frame rearrangements only. Such tables lose some clones; where checked, under half of the loss comes from unresolved V genes, and the rest has no known cause. This sample comprises some 9,200 clones, almost 70% of them detected only once. 7% to 10% of the sample comes from the top ten. Sequencing input: lung tumor tissue. The receptors here all came from a human donor with non-small cell lung cancer.

The chain employs TRBV6-5 and TRBJ1-2, with 7 bases aligning to TRBD1. V gave up 5 bases and J gave up 10 bases; unmatched junction bases: 13. Looked up from germline, CDR1 is MNHEY and CDR2 is SVGAGI. The CDR3 runs 14 residues. The CDR3 protein is CASSRNRGSGYYTF. For the CDR3, the DNA is TGTGCCAGCAGTCGGAACAGGGGAAGTGGTTACTACACCTTC.

This clone has just a few counts. The V gene is TRBV28, the J gene TRBJ1-4, with 7 bases identical to TRBD1. The CDR3 loop spans 16 amino acids. V gave up 3 bases and J gave up 10 bases; unmatched junction bases: 14. Germline CDR1 MDHEN, CDR2 SYDVKM. The CDR3 DNA follows: TGTGCCAGCAGTTTCTTAACAGGGGTCGGGGATGCAAAACTGTTTTTT. Translated: CASSFLTGVGDAKLFF.

This chain links TRBV5-6 with TRBJ1-1; D is unclear. Germline CDR1 and CDR2: SGHDT and YYEEEE. V shed 1 base and J shed 1 base, with 8 bases lying between them. This CDR3 spans 14 amino acids. CDR3 amino acids: CASSLIRANTEAFF. The CDR3 DNA is TGTGCCAGCAGCTTGATCCGGGCGAACACTGAAGCTTTCTTT.

The CDR3 is CASSFTGTGNTEAFF. The CDR3 DNA reads TGTGCCAGCAGCTTCACCGGGACAGGGAACACTGAAGCTTTCTTT. This sequence joins TRBV5-6 and TRBJ1-1; 8 bases are a match to TRBD1. CDR3 length: 15 residues. Germline values: CDR1 SGHDT, CDR2 YYEEEE. J was trimmed by 1 base and V by 2 bases; bases with no gene match: 4.

The chain recombines TRBV7-2 with TRBJ2-7; D gene ambiguous. The CDR3 is 12 amino acids. V was cut by 1 base and J by 3 bases, with 4 bases left in between. Germline values: CDR1 SGHTA, CDR2 FQGNSA. The CDR3 sequence: CASSLDNYEQYF. CDR3 bases: TGTGCCAGCAGCTTAGATAACTACGAGCAGTACTTC.

CDR3 in amino acids: CASSLAAGGPTDTQYF. DNA of the CDR3: TGCGCCAGCAGCTTGGCGGCGGGGGGGCCGACAGATACGCAGTATTTT. The chain links TRBV5-1 to TRBJ2-3; 9 bases match TRBD2. The CDR3 sequence is 16 residues long. V dropped 0 bases and J dropped 3; count of bases not matched to a gene: 5. The germline V gene has CDR1 SGHRS and CDR2 YFSETQ.

The J gene is TRBJ1-2, the V gene TRBV7-9; D gene uncertain. This CDR3 is built from 13 residues. Germline loops: CDR1 SEHNR, CDR2 FQNEAQ (reference sequence). V was clipped by 5 bases and J by 5 bases, with 12 bases between them. CDR3 DNA sequence: TGTGCCAGCAGCCCGCTAGGGTTGTATGGCTACACCTTC. Encoded protein: CASSPLGLYGYTF.

This clone ranks as medium-sized. This chain connects TRBV7-2 to TRBJ1-1, with 7 nucleotides matching TRBD1. CDR3 length: 15 amino acids. The germline V gene has CDR1 SGHTA and CDR2 FQGNSA. J was trimmed by 1 base and V by 5 bases; bases with no gene match: 7. The CDR3 loop reads CASSPRQGGNTEAFF. The CDR3 DNA follows: TGTGCCAGCAGCCCCCGACAGGGTGGGAACACTGAAGCTTTCTTT.

The V gene is TRBV27, the J gene TRBJ2-7; 7 nucleotides match TRBD1. The germline gives CDR1 MNHEY, CDR2 SMNVEV (reference sequence). This CDR3 contains 16 residues. V lost 3 bases, J lost 9 bases, and 17 bases stayed unmatched. CDR3: CASSFVSPTGISGQYF. CDR3 in DNA: TGTGCCAGCAGTTTCGTTTCCCCGACAGGGATATCGGGGCAGTACTTC.

V is TRBV7-2 and J is TRBJ2-7; TRBD1 matches at 8 bases. The CDR3 consists of 15 residues. Losses at the gene ends were 1 base for V and 3 bases for J; bases not matched to a gene: 5. Germline CDR1 reads SGHTA; CDR2 reads FQGNSA. CDR3 sequence: CASSLDWTGRYEQYF. The CDR3 DNA sequence: TGTGCCAGCAGCTTAGATTGGACAGGGCGCTACGAGCAGTACTTC.

This chain uses TRBV30 with TRBJ2-7, with D possibly being TRBD2 (6 bases). The V and J ends lost 1 base and 0 bases respectively, with 10 bases between them. The V gene's germline CDR1 is GTSNPN and CDR2 SVGIG (reference sequence). This CDR3 is 14 amino acids long. The CDR3 DNA is TGTGCCTGGAGTGGGGGACTGAGCTCCTACGAGCAGTACTTC. This translates into CAWSGGLSSYEQYF.

The chain links TRBV2 to TRBJ2-3; D remains unclear. The V and J ends lost 6 bases and 1 base respectively, with 11 bases between them. Germline CDR1 and CDR2: SNHLY and FYNNEI. The CDR3 contains 14 residues. CDR3: CASRWSAGTDTQYF. CDR3 in DNA: TGTGCCAGCAGGTGGTCAGCCGGCACAGATACGCAGTATTTT. The full variable domain, rest sourced from reference TRBV2 and TRBJ2-3, is EPEVTQTPSHQVTQMGQEVILRCVPISNHLYFYWYRQILGQKVEFLVSFYNNEISEKSEIFDDQFSVERPDGSNFTLKIRSTKLEDSAMYFCASRWSAGTDTQYFGPGTRLTVL.

The V and J genes are TRBV4-3 and TRBJ2-6, with 8 bases that match TRBD1. CDR3 length: 16 residues. V trimming: 1 base; J trimming: 4 bases; junction bases outside the gene matches: 3. Per germline, CDR1 LGHNA and CDR2 YSLEER. The CDR3 region has the DNA TGCGCCAGCAGCCAAGGACAGGGGCCGGGGGCCAACGTCCTGACTTTC. Encoded protein: CASSQGQGPGANVLTF.

V gene TRBV6-5 combines with J gene TRBJ2-7; 8 nucleotides align to TRBD1. The CDR3 spans 15 residues. The germline CDR1 and CDR2 sequences are MNHEY and SVGAGI. Trimming removed 5 bases from V and 2 bases from J; junction bases left unmatched: 8. The CDR3 sequence: CASSGRDRSTYEQYF. CDR3 nucleotides: TGTGCCAGCAGTGGACGGGACAGGTCTACCTACGAGCAGTACTTC.